These 10 T cell receptor beta chains were sequenced from one sample in a study of blood T cell repertoires in COVID-19. Sequencing was performed with immunoSEQ multiplex PCR; in TCRdb, only in-frame clones are kept and a portion is missing. The sample gives a few hundred thousand clones, more than 70% of which show up once; approximately 2.2% is in the top ten. The sample consisted of peripheral blood. Source of these receptors: a woman in her forties or fifties with acute or convalescent COVID-19.

This clone was detected once. The V gene is TRBV3-1 (or the pseudogene TRBV3-2), the J gene TRBJ1-2, with D perhaps TRBD1 (5 bases). Trimming left V 0 bases short and J 8 bases short, with 13 bases between. Germline V gene sequence: CDR1 LGHDT, CDR2 YNNKEL (reference sequence). The CDR3 contains 14 residues. In DNA, the CDR3 is TGTGCCAGCAGCCAAGACCGGGGGAGAGGCGGCTACACCTTC. Protein product: CASSQDRGRGGYTF.

The sample holds a few counts of this clone. The V gene is TRBV28, the J gene TRBJ1-5; 7 bases are a match to TRBD1. Germline V lookup: CDR1 MDHEN, CDR2 SYDVKM. After removal of 5 bases from V and 3 bases from J, the junction contained 13 bases not matched to a gene. This CDR3 is 17 amino acids long. The CDR3 bases are TGTGCCAGCAGTATAGGGACAGCCAGTTTCGTCAATCAGCCCCAGCATTTT. This encodes CASSIGTASFVNQPQHF.

V is TRBV6-2 or TRBV6-3 and J is TRBJ2-7; D is ambiguous. The V gene's germline CDR1 is MNHEY and CDR2 SVGEGT. The CDR3 length is 16 residues. V was shortened by 0 bases and J by 0 bases, with 12 bases between the two germline ends. CDR3 DNA: TGTGCCAGCAGTTACTCGATGGGTGGAGCCTCCTACGAGCAGTACTTC. It codes for CASSYSMGGASYEQYF.

This chain connects TRBV12-5 to TRBJ2-2, with no clear D. This CDR3 spans 16 amino acids. Per germline, CDR1 LGHNT and CDR2 FRNRAP. V lost 4 bases and J 4 bases, leaving 16 bases between the germline ends. The CDR3 DNA is TGTGCTAGTGGTTCGCGACCGGGTCTTGGCACCGGGGAGCTGTTTTTT. Translating it yields CASGSRPGLGTGELFF.

The chain employs TRBV3-1 (or the pseudogene TRBV3-2) and TRBJ1-2; 8 nucleotides agree with TRBD1. The germline V gene encodes CDR1 LGHDT and CDR2 YNNKEL (reference sequence). The CDR3 has 13 amino acids. The ends lost 1 base at V and 7 bases at J; junction bases unmatched: 2. The CDR3 DNA follows: TGTGCCAGCAGCCAAGCGACAGGGGCTGGCTACACCTTC. Encoded protein: CASSQATGAGYTF.

The chain combines TRBV6-5 with TRBJ1-2, with 9 positions matching TRBD1. Germline assignment: CDR1 MNHEY and CDR2 SVGAGI. This CDR3 has 15 residues. V trimming: 6 bases; J trimming: 0 bases; junction bases outside the gene matches: 5. In DNA form, the CDR3 reads TGTGCCAGCAGACAAGGACAGGGGTCTAACTATGGCTACACCTTC. Residues: CASRQGQGSNYGYTF.

This clone was seen a handful of times. The genes are TRBV5-6 and TRBJ2-1; D gene ambiguous. This CDR3 has 13 residues. V gave up 2 bases and J gave up 8 bases, with 11 bases separating them. The germline V gene has CDR1 SGHDT and CDR2 YYEEEE. The CDR3 spells CASSFRLNDEQFF. For the CDR3, the DNA is TGTGCCAGCAGCTTTCGACTTAACGATGAGCAGTTCTTC.

This clone was counted a single time. The chain uses TRBV9 and TRBJ2-3; a weak D match, TRBD2 (6 bases). This CDR3 region has 15 residues. Germline CDR1 is SGDLS and CDR2 is YYNGEE. The ends were cut back, 4 bases at V and 3 bases at J, with 15 bases in the middle. The CDR3 is CASSRGEFPTDTQYF. As DNA, the CDR3 is TGTGCCAGCAGCCGCGGGGAGTTCCCGACAGATACGCAGTATTTT.

This rearrangement joins TRBV5-5 to TRBJ1-2, with no clear D. Trimming stripped 4 bases from V and 0 bases from J, with 10 bases between. This CDR3 comprises 14 residues. In germline, CDR1 is SGHKS, CDR2 YYEKEE (reference sequence). The CDR3 region is CASSLVGANYGYTF. Written as DNA, the CDR3 is TGTGCCAGCAGCCTGGTGGGAGCTAACTATGGCTACACCTTC.

The chain has TRBV5-1 and TRBJ1-3; 12 bases align to TRBD1. This CDR3 region has 17 residues. The germline CDR1 and CDR2 sequences are SGHRS and YFSETQ. The ends lost 5 bases at V and 4 bases at J; junction bases unmatched: 10. The CDR3 protein is CASRRSGTGGPGNTIYF. The CDR3 DNA is TGCGCCAGCAGGCGATCCGGGACAGGGGGCCCAGGAAACACCATATATTTT.